A selection of T cell receptor beta chains follows, all from one sample in a study of T cell responses to AZD1222 COVID-19 vaccine. Only in-frame clones appear in the TCRdb table, and some are missing; sequencing was by immunoSEQ multiplex PCR. In the table there are 150,000 to 200,000 clones, 94% of which are singletons. This specimen consisted of peripheral blood, obtained on day 0 of AZD1222 vaccination. Receptor source: an adult in good health. Each CDR3 is given with its conserved first and last residue. The order of the fields is J gene, V gene, CDR3 protein.

TRBJ2-7,TRBV5-1,CASSQGQGMSRAYEQYF
TRBJ1-5,TRBV9,CASGEGSSDTLENQPQHF
TRBJ1-4,TRBV5-8,CASSLAGQEWEKLFF
TRBJ1-2,TRBV3-1/TRBV3-2,CASSPGPGLFYGYTF
TRBJ1-1,TRBV19,CASRAGTGNTEAFF
TRBJ2-7,TRBV6-5,CASRGGYEQYF
TRBJ1-5,TRBV7-8,CASSTSGGSSNQPQHF
TRBJ1-1,TRBV5-1,CASSADRGLLEAFF
TRBJ1-3,TRBV28,CASSLRGISNTIYF
TRBJ1-4,TRBV28,CASSAGLEKLFF
TRBJ1-1,TRBV19,CASGERRGTEAFF
TRBJ2-1,TRBV3-1/TRBV3-2,CASSQWRPTDRRDIEQFF
TRBJ2-1,TRBV6-5,CASRGPDNEQFF
TRBJ1-1,TRBV15,CATSRDRGGNTEAFF
TRBJ1-2,TRBV3-1/TRBV3-2,CASSQGDGRFGYGYTF
TRBJ2-7,TRBV6-5,CASREGTFSSYEQYF
TRBJ2-7,TRBV11-2,CASSLDNRFYEQYF
TRBJ1-3,TRBV27,CASSLRATGNTIYF
TRBJ1-5,TRBV6-5,CASSYSIGTQPQHF
TRBJ2-7,TRBV5-1,CASSLTTYEQYF
TRBJ2-2,TRBV11-2,CASSPISGWGGELFF
TRBJ1-2,TRBV5-4,CASSLGQGTNYGYTF
TRBJ2-1,TRBV7-9,CASSLRGGRRDEQFF
TRBJ2-3,TRBV27,CASSFFGSTDTQYF
TRBJ2-7,TRBV5-5,CASSLTRGAYEQYF
TRBJ2-1,TRBV6-4,CASSDSRKAGNEQFF
TRBJ2-2,TRBV18,CASSPPTYRPGELFF
TRBJ1-2,TRBV3-1/TRBV3-2,CASSPSGRDYGYTF
TRBJ1-5,TRBV27,CASSLGGFGGNQPQHF
TRBJ1-1,TRBV6-2/TRBV6-3,CASSYQGYTEAFF
TRBJ2-6,TRBV19,CASREGQAGANVLTF